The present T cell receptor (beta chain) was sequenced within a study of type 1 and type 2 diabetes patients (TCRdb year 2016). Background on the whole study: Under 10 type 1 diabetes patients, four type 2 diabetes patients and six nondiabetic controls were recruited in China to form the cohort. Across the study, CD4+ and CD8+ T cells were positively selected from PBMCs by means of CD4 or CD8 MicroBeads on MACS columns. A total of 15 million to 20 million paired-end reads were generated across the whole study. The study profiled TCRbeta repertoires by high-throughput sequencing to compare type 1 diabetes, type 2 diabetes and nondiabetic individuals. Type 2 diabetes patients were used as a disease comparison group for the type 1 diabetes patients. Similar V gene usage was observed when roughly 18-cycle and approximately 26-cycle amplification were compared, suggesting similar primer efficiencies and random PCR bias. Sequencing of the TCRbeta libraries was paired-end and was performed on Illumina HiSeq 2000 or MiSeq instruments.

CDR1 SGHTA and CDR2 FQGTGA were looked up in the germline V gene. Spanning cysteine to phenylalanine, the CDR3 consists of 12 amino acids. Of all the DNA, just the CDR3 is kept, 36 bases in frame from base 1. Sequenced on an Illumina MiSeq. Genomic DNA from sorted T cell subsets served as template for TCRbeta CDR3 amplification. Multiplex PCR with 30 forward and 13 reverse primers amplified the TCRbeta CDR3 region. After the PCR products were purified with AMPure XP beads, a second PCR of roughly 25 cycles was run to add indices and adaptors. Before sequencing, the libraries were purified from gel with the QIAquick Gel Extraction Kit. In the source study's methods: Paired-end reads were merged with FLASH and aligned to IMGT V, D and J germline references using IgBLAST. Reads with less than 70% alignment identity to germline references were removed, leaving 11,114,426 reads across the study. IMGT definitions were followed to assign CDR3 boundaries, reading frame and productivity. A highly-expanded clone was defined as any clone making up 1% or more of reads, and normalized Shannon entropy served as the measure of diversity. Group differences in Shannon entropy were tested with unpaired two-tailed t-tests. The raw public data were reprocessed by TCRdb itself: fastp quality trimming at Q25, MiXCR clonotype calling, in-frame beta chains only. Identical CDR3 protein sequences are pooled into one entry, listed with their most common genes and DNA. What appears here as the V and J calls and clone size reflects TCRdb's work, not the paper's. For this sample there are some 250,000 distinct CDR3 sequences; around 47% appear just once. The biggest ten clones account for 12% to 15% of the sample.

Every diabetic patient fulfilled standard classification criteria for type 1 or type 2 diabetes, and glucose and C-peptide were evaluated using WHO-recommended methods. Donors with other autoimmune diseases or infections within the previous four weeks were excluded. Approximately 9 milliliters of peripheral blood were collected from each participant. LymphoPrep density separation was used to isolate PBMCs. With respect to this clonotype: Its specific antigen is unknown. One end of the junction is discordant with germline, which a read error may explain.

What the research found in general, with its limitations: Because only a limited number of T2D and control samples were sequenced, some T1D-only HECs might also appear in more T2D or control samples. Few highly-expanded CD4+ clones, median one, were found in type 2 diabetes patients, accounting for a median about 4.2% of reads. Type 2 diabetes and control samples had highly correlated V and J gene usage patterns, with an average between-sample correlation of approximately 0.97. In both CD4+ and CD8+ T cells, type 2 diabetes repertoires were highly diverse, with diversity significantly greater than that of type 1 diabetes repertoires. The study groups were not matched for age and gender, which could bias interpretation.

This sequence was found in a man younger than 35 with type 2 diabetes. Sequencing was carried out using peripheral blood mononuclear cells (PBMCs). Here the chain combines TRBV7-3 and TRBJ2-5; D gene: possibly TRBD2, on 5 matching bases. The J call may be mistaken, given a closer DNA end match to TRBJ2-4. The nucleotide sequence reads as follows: TGTACCAGCAGCTCCAGAGGGCACATTCAGTACTTC. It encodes CTSSSRGHIQYF.